This entry features one T cell receptor (beta chain) sequence. These data come from a study of blood T cell repertoires in COVID-19. The overall study: Samples taken during acute and convalescent COVID-19 were collected in the United States, Italy and Spain. T cells, B-cell-depleted T cells, or PBMCs supplied cDNA or gDNA.

This CDR3 has 15 residues. CDR1 is SGHDT, CDR2 YYEEEE, per germline. V lost 1 base to trimming and J lost 0 bases, with 9 bases between them. In the original analysis: Cell counts per sample came from amplifying reference gene primers. The method was immunoSEQ multiplex PCR; TCRdb's version includes in-frame clones alone and lacks a portion of them. The DNA gave D and trimming, while V, J and clone size come from that table. The sample consists of 55,000 to 85,000 clones, 86% of them appearing once. The sequenced sample consisted of peripheral blood. The source is a human donor in a cohort sampled during active COVID-19. This chain uses TRBV5-6 with TRBJ2-3; tentatively, D is TRBD2 (5 bases). CDR3 region: CASSLLSGSTDTQYF. In DNA form, the CDR3 reads TGTGCCAGCAGCTTGCTCAGCGGAAGCACAGATACGCAGTATTTT.